The present entry profiles one T cell receptor beta chain with its context. The authors' processing: Reference gene primer amplification gave estimated nucleated cell counts. Data came from immunoSEQ multiplex PCR; TCRdb stores just in-frame clones and leaves some out. D and trimming come from the DNA, and the V and J calls and clone size come from that table. The data hold 80,000 to 95,000 clones, with approximately 91% observed a single time. This entry belongs to a study of blood T cell repertoires in COVID-19. In the study overall: Acute and convalescent COVID-19 specimens originated in the United States, Italy and Spain. T cells, B-cell-depleted T cells, or PBMCs supplied cDNA or gDNA.

This CDR3 is built from 13 residues. Germline-derived CDR1 and CDR2 are WNHNN and SYGVQD (reference sequence). The V gene lost 3 bases and the J gene lost 3 bases, with 9 bases spanning the gap. Specimen: peripheral blood. V and J are TRBV10-1 and TRBJ2-7; D perhaps matches TRBD1 (5 bases). The clonotype comes from a human donor with active COVID-19. The donor label of this sample is uncertain. CDR3 sequence (DNA): TGCGCCAGCAGTGACAGGGCGGTCTACGAGCAGTACTTC. This codes for CASSDRAVYEQYF.